What follows are 9 T cell receptor beta chains derived from one specimen sequenced in a study of blood T cell repertoires in COVID-19. The method was immunoSEQ multiplex PCR; TCRdb's version includes in-frame clones alone and lacks a portion of them. Found here are fewer than 150,000 clones, roughly 80% of them singletons; the top ten hold 1.5% to 2%. Sequencing was carried out using PBMCs or T cells enriched from blood (not recorded which). The receptors come from a woman aged 18-35 years who had been exposed to COVID-19.

This clone was counted between two and nine times. The gene calls are TRBV12-3 or TRBV12-4 and TRBJ1-1; D perhaps matches TRBD1 (5 bases). The CDR3 has 13 residues. Trimming stripped 3 bases from V and 5 bases from J, with 10 bases between. CDR3 sequence: CASSFGARTEAFF. In DNA, the CDR3 is TGTGCCAGCAGTTTTGGGGCTAGAACTGAAGCTTTCTTT.

V is TRBV6-5 and J is TRBJ2-1; possibly TRBD2 for D (5 bases). Between the trimmed V and J ends, which lost 4 bases and 5 bases, there was a span of 12 bases. The CDR3 loop spans 14 amino acids. Germline CDR1 and CDR2: MNHEY and SVGAGI. The DNA of the CDR3 is TGTGCCAGCAGTTTAATCCGGAGGCACAATGAGCAGTTCTTC. Translated: CASSLIRRHNEQFF.

This sequence joins TRBV6-1 and TRBJ2-7; possible D gene TRBD2, 7 bases. V was shortened by 3 bases and J by 4 bases, with 13 bases between the two germline ends. The CDR3 loop spans 14 amino acids. Germline V gene sequence: CDR1 MNHNS, CDR2 SASEGT. The CDR3 DNA reads TGTGCCAGCAGTGACGGGGGGCGTAATTACGAGCAGTACTTC. The encoded protein is CASSDGGRNYEQYF.

The chain joins TRBV24-1 to TRBJ1-5, with D unresolved. The V end lost 5 bases, the J end lost 9 bases, and 13 bases lay between the germline ends. Germline V CDR1 and CDR2: KGHDR, SFDVKD. This CDR3 contains 13 residues. CDR3 DNA: TGTGCCACCAGTGGCGATTCAGAGGGGCCCCAGCATTTT. It yields the protein CATSGDSEGPQHF.

The genes are TRBV15 and TRBJ2-1; tentatively, D is TRBD2 (6 bases). V lost 1 base and J 4 bases, leaving 14 bases between the germline ends. Per germline, CDR1 LNHNV and CDR2 YYDKDF (reference sequence). The CDR3 totals 16 residues. CDR3 protein: CATSRAAGRVYNEQFF. In nucleotides, the CDR3 is TGTGCCACCAGCAGAGCAGCGGGTAGGGTTTACAATGAGCAGTTCTTC.

This chain links TRBV30 with TRBJ1-1; TRBD1 matches at 10 bases. The CDR3 has 20 residues. Germline-derived CDR1 and CDR2 are GTSNPN and SVGIG (reference sequence). J was trimmed by 4 bases and V by 4 bases; bases with no gene match: 24. Here the CDR3 reads CAWTLDSGTGVLWSTTEAFF. The CDR3 coding sequence is TGTGCCTGGACCCTGGACTCAGGGACAGGGGTTTTATGGAGTACCACTGAAGCTTTCTTT.

In this sample, this clone turned up once. This chain connects TRBV7-9 to TRBJ1-2; 12 bases align to TRBD1. The CDR3 loop spans 17 amino acids. CDR1 SEHNR and CDR2 FQNEAQ come from the germline V gene (reference sequence). Unmatched junction bases numbered 6, after V lost 2 bases and J lost 2 bases. The DNA of the CDR3 is TGTGCCAGCAGCTTATACGGGACAGGGGGCAACAACTATGGCTACACCTTC. As protein: CASSLYGTGGNNYGYTF. The whole variable domain, remainder taken from reference TRBV7-9 and TRBJ1-2, is DTGVSQNPRHKITKRGQNVTFRCDPISEHNRLYWYRQTLGQGPEFLTYFQNEAQLEKSRLLSDRFSAERPKGSFSTLEIQRTEQGDSAMYLCASSLYGTGGNNYGYTFGSGTRLTVV.

The CDR3, as DNA: TGTGCCAGCTCACCACCGGGACAGGGGGCGATTCAGCCCCAGCATTTT. Encoded protein: CASSPPGQGAIQPQHF. The chain joins TRBV18 to TRBJ1-5, with 12 bases identical to TRBD1. The CDR3 is made up of 16 amino acids. Losses at the gene ends were 0 bases for V and 6 bases for J; bases not matched to a gene: 3. Germline CDR1 and CDR2: KGHSH and LQKENI. The whole variable domain, remainder taken from reference TRBV18 and TRBJ1-5, is NAGVMQNPRHLVRRRGQEARLRCSPMKGHSHVYWYRQLPEEGLKFMVYLQKENIIDESGMPKERFSAEFPKEGPSILRIQQVVRGDSAAYFCASSPPGQGAIQPQHFGDGTRLSIL.

The sample holds one count of this clone. The rearrangement uses TRBV30 and TRBJ1-5; D unresolved. There are 14 residues in the CDR3. V was clipped by 2 bases and J by 2 bases, with 10 bases between them. CDR1 is GTSNPN and CDR2 is SVGIG in the germline V gene (reference sequence). CDR3 DNA: TGTGCCTGGAGTCCCGGGTGGGGCAATCAGCCCCAGCATTTT. It translates to CAWSPGWGNQPQHF.